This TCR beta chain came from a study of T cell repertoires in cytomegalovirus infection. Study-wide background: CMV infection and matching HLA type were both indicated by public TCR beta signatures.

TCRdb fed the reads into MiXCR, producing one record per CDR3 protein. The sample lists 150,000 to 200,000 distinct CDR3 sequences, approximately 19% occurring once. CDR1 is MNHNY, CDR2 SVGAGI, per germline (reference sequence). Between the trimmed V and J ends, which lost 7 bases and 7 bases, there was a span of 23 bases. CDR3 size: 16 residues. On this clonotype itself: Its matching antigen is unknown.

Study-level results: The cumulative frequency of public TCR beta families distinguished individuals who carried CMV together with the relevant HLA.

This sequence was found in a human donor in good health (CMV status not recorded). Some clones in this sample may be carry-over from other donors' samples. Sequencing was carried out using PBMCs. The V and J genes are TRBV6-6 and TRBJ1-5, with D unresolved. The CDR3 coding sequence is TGTGCCAGCAAAAACTCGAACCGGGCCAGGCTACAGCCCCAGCATTTT. Amino acids: CASKNSNRARLQPQHF.